The 13 T cell receptor beta chains below were found in one sample sequenced in a study of T-cell reconstitution after alpha-beta-depleted transplantation in children. TCRbeta library construction was performed incorporating unique molecular identifiers. Using its own MiXCR run on the PCR reads, TCRdb lists one record per CDR3 protein. Counted here are some 130,000 distinct CDR3 sequences, roughly 9.7% occurring once; the ten biggest clones make up about 24%. Sequences were derived from PBMCs, mostly from graft donor cells, sampled 180 days after TCRalphabeta/CD19-depleted stem cell transplant. The source of these receptors is a girl under three years old who had a stem cell transplant for combined immunodeficiency, so the T cells may come from the graft donor.

This sequence joins TRBV20-1 and TRBJ2-7, with D tentatively TRBD1 (6 bases). The CDR3 is 15 residues long. Germline lookup yields CDR1 DFQATT and CDR2 SNEGSKA (reference sequence). The V end lost 0 bases, the J end lost 0 bases, and 12 bases lay between the germline ends. As DNA, the CDR3 is TGCAGTGCTAGAGATCTGTGGGACAACTCCTACGAGCAGTACTTC. Its translation is CSARDLWDNSYEQYF.

The chain employs TRBV27 and TRBJ1-5; TRBD1 aligns across 9 bases. Trimming removed 5 bases from V and 3 bases from J; junction bases left unmatched: 11. The CDR3 consists of 17 residues. Germline CDR1 reads MNHEY; CDR2 reads SMNVEV (reference sequence). The DNA of the CDR3 is TGTGCCAGCAGTCCTCCCGGGACAGGGTGTAACAATCAGCCCCAGCATTTT. It yields the protein CASSPPGTGCNNQPQHF.

The chain recombines TRBV6-5 with TRBJ2-7; TRBD1 might be the D (6 bases). The CDR3 covers 14 residues. CDR1 is MNHEY, CDR2 SVGAGI, per germline. The V end lost 2 bases, the J end lost 0 bases, and 8 bases lay between the germline ends. The CDR3: CASSYTGSSYEQYF. The CDR3, as DNA: TGTGCCAGCAGTTACACAGGGAGCTCCTACGAGCAGTACTTC.

This clonotype was detected ten times or more. The chain couples TRBV12-3 or TRBV12-4 to TRBJ2-2; possible D gene TRBD1, 6 bases. V was clipped by 3 bases and J by 6 bases, with 8 bases between them. This CDR3 contains 13 residues. The CDR3: CASSFKGAGELFF. The DNA of the CDR3 is TGTGCCAGCAGTTTTAAGGGGGCCGGGGAGCTGTTTTTT.

The chain uses TRBV20-1 and TRBJ2-1, with 12 bases that match TRBD2. Germline V gene sequence: CDR1 DFQATT, CDR2 SNEGSKA (reference sequence). V trimming: 3 bases; J trimming: 8 bases; junction bases outside the gene matches: 2. This CDR3 is built from 13 residues. For the CDR3, the DNA is TGCAGTGCTAGGACTAGCGGGGGCTATGAGCAGTTCTTC. This gives the protein CSARTSGGYEQFF.

V usage is TRBV10-3 and J usage is TRBJ2-3, with a possible D match to TRBD2 (7 bases). The CDR3 is 17 amino acids. Germline V CDR1 and CDR2: ENHRY, SYGVKD. V was clipped by 11 bases and J by 2 bases, with 26 bases between them. CDR3 in DNA: TGTGCCGCCGACCGTGGGAGGGACACCGCTTCCACAGATACGCAGTATTTT. Amino acid sequence: CAADRGRDTASTDTQYF.

The rearrangement links TRBV9 to TRBJ2-2, with D perhaps matching TRBD2 (5 bases). Germline CDR1 SGDLS, CDR2 YYNGEE. The CDR3 contains 14 residues. V was trimmed by 0 bases and J by 6 bases, leaving 9 bases between them. In DNA, the CDR3 is TGTGCCAGCAGCGTAGAGGGAGATTCCGGGGAGCTGTTTTTT. Translating gives CASSVEGDSGELFF.

The chain has TRBV5-1 and TRBJ1-5; 11 bases map to TRBD1. The germline V gene encodes CDR1 SGHRS and CDR2 YFSETQ. Unmatched junction bases numbered 4, after V lost 3 bases and J lost 2 bases. This CDR3 region has 16 residues. CDR3 DNA: TGCGCCAGCAGCTGGGGGACAGGGGGAGGCAATCAGCCCCAGCATTTT. It translates to CASSWGTGGGNQPQHF.

This chain connects TRBV7-2 to TRBJ2-2; 7 bases are shared with TRBD1. CDR1 is SGHTA and CDR2 is FQGNSA in the germline V gene. V lost 0 bases, J lost 6 bases, and 4 bases stayed unmatched. The CDR3 runs to 15 residues. The CDR3 reads CASSLALGGPGELFF. Here the CDR3 DNA reads TGTGCCAGCAGCTTAGCGCTAGGGGGCCCCGGGGAGCTGTTTTTT.

This chain connects TRBV20-1 to TRBJ1-1; D not certain. Per germline, CDR1 DFQATT and CDR2 SNEGSKA (reference sequence). The germline V and J ends were trimmed by 2 bases and 6 bases, with 10 bases remaining between them. The CDR3 is 12 amino acids. DNA for the CDR3: TGCAGTGCTAGATCAGGCGGCGCTGAAGCTTTCTTT. This sequence encodes CSARSGGAEAFF.

This chain connects TRBV20-1 to TRBJ1-6; the match to TRBD1 covers 11 bases. In germline, CDR1 is DFQATT, CDR2 SNEGSKA (reference sequence). Trimming removed 4 bases from V and 10 bases from J; junction bases left unmatched: 9. CDR3 length: 15 residues. Here the CDR3 DNA reads TGCAGTGCTACAGGGACAGGGGGAATATTGTCACCCCTCCACTTT. Amino acids: CSATGTGGILSPLHF.

This clonotype was detected ten times or more. The chain joins TRBV21-1 to TRBJ2-3. TRBV21-1 represents a pseudogene. The CDR3 extends over 17 amino acids. The CDR3 protein is CASSKAQEPTGTDTQYF. The CDR3 coding sequence is TGTGCCAGCAGCAAAGCCCAGGAACCCACGGGCACAGATACGCAGTATTTT.

There are many counts of this clonotype. This rearrangement joins TRBV20-1 to TRBJ2-7, with D hard to call. The CDR3 is made up of 11 amino acids. Germline CDR1 DFQATT, CDR2 SNEGSKA (reference sequence). Trimming took off 2 bases at V and 3 bases at J, with 5 bases between the two ends. CDR3 amino acids: CSARLVYEQYF. The CDR3 DNA follows: TGCAGTGCTAGACTAGTCTACGAGCAGTACTTC.